This T cell receptor beta chain was retrieved from a study of cytomegalovirus exposure and HLA in healthy donors. Trimming removed 2 bases at V and 4 bases at J, with 10 bases between. This CDR3 region has 14 residues. CDR1 and CDR2 (germline): ENHRY, SYGVKD. PCR primers comprised 60 Vbeta and 13 Jbeta primers. Sequencing used immunoSEQ multiplex PCR; TCRdb keeps in-frame clones, though not all of them. This sample carries 75,000 to 90,000 clones, roughly 80% of them seen once, and the ten largest clones take roughly a fifth. Comment on this clone: As yet, its antigen is unknown.

Study-level results: It was only CMV serostatus that was available as immune exposure information. A link between a missense DCLRE1C variant and TCR beta V- and J-gene trimming emerged from a later analysis.

All the people who gave samples were healthy bone marrow donors. The source is a woman aged 35 to 49 in good health and CMV-seropositive. V is TRBV10-3 and J is TRBJ2-3; D gene ambiguous. Input material: PBMCs. The CDR3 sequence: CAISEGPISDTQYF. The CDR3 nucleotides are TGTGCCATCAGTGAGGGCCCAATATCAGATACGCAGTATTTT.